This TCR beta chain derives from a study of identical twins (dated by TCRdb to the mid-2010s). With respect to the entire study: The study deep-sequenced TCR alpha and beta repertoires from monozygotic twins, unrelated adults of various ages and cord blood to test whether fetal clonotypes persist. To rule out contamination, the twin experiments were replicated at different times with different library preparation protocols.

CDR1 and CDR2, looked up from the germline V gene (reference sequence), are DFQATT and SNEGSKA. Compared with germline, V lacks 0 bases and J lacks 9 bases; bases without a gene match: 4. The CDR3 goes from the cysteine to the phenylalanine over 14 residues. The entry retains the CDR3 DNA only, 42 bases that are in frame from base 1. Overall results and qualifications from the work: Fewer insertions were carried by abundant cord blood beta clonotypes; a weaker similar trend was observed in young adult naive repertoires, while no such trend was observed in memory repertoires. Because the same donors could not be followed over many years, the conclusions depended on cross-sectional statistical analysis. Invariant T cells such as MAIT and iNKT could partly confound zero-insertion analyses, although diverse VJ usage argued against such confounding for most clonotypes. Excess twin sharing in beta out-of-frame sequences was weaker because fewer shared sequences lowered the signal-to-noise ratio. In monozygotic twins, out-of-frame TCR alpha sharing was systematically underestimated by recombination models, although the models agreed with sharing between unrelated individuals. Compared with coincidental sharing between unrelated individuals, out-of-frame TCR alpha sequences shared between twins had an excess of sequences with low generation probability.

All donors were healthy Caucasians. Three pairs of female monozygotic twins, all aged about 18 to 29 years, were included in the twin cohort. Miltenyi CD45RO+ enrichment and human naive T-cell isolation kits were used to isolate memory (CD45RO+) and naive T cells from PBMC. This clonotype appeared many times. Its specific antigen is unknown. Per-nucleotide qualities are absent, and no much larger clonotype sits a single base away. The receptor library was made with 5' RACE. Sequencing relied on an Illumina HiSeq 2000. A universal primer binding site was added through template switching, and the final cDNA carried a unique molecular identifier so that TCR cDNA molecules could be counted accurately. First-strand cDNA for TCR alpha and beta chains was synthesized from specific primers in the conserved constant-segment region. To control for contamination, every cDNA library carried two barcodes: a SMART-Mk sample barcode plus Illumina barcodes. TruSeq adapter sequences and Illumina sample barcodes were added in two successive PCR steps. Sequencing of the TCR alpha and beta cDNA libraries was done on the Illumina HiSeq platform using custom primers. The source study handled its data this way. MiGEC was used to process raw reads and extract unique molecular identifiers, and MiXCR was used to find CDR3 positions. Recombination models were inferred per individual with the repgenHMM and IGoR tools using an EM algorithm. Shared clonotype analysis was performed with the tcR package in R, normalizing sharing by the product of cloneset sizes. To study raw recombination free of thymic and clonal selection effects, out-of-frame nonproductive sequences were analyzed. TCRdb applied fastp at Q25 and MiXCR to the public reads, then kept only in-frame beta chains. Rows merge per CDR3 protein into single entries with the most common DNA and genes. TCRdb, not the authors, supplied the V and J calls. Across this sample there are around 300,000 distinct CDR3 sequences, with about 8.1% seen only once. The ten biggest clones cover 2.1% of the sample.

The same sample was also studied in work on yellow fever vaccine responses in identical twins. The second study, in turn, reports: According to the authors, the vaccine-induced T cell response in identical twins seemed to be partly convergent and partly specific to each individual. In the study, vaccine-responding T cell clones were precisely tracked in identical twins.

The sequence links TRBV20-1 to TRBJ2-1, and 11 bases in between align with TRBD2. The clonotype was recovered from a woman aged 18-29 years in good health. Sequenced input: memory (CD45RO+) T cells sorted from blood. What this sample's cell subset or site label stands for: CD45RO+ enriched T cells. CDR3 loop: CSARDVLAGVEQFF. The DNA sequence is TGCAGTGCTAGAGATGTACTAGCGGGAGTTGAGCAGTTCTTC.